One and the same sample provided the 28 T cell receptor beta chains below, sequenced in a study of T cells in Graves' hyperthyroidism and ophthalmopathy. The source material, RNA transcripts, was used to amplify TCR beta CDR3 regions. Initially, a first-round RT-PCR of the TCR CDR3 employed the HTBI primer set. TCRdb itself ran the multiplex PCR reads through MiXCR, one entry per CDR3 protein. This table has approximately 610,000 distinct CDR3 sequences, approximately 15% appearing once. Sequencing input: blood. The receptor source for this set is a woman aged 40 to 50 with Graves' ophthalmopathy.

This clonotype was counted ten times or more. The genes are TRBV19 and TRBJ2-2; D remains unclear. This CDR3 region has 16 residues. V shed 7 bases and J shed 0 bases, with 15 bases lying between them. Germline CDR1 reads LNHDA; CDR2 reads SQIVND (reference sequence). CDR3: CASKRSAYPNTGELFF. The CDR3 DNA reads as TGTGCCAGTAAAAGGTCGGCCTACCCGAACACCGGGGAGCTGTTTTTT.

This clonotype has only a few counts. The chain has TRBV5-4 and TRBJ2-1; possibly TRBD1 for D (6 bases). Germline values: CDR1 SGHNT, CDR2 YYREEE (reference sequence). V lost 0 bases, J lost 4 bases, and 14 bases lay in between. This CDR3 has 16 amino acids. CDR3 in DNA: TGTGCCAGCAGCTTGGGGGGGCGGGCCCTATACAATGAGCAGTTCTTC. It codes for CASSLGGRALYNEQFF.

This clonotype was recorded at least ten times. This chain joins TRBV9 and TRBJ1-3; D unclear. The V gene's germline CDR1 is SGDLS and CDR2 YYNGEE. V gave up 0 bases and J gave up 3 bases, with 7 bases separating them. This CDR3 has 14 amino acids. The CDR3 DNA sequence: TGTGCCAGCAGCGTAGCGTTCGGTGGAAACACCATATATTTT. Its protein product is CASSVAFGGNTIYF.

This clonotype has a count of ten or more. This chain joins TRBV6-5 and TRBJ2-2; D gene ambiguous. The germline V gene encodes CDR1 MNHEY and CDR2 SVGAGI. The CDR3 loop spans 14 amino acids. V lost 2 bases, J lost 4 bases, and 8 bases lay in between. The CDR3 reads CASSYRPGTGELFF. Written as DNA, the CDR3 is TGTGCCAGCAGTTACCGGCCCGGCACCGGGGAGCTGTTTTTT.

This clonotype was seen only a few times. The rearrangement links TRBV18 to TRBJ2-7, with 12 bases that match TRBD1. J was trimmed by 7 bases and V by 4 bases; bases with no gene match: 8. Germline V gene data show CDR1 as KGHSH and CDR2 as LQKENI. CDR3 length: 15 amino acids. The CDR3 here is CASSLPGQGAWEQYF. The CDR3 DNA reads as TGTGCCAGCTCACTTCCGGGACAGGGGGCATGGGAGCAGTACTTC. Combining the CDR3 with reference TRBV18 and TRBJ2-7 gives the whole variable domain NAGVMQNPRHLVRRRGQEARLRCSPMKGHSHVYWYRQLPEEGLKFMVYLQKENIIDESGMPKERFSAEFPKEGPSILRIQQVVRGDSAAYFCASSLPGQGAWEQYFGPGTRLTVT.

This clonotype was picked up a small number of times. The rearrangement joins TRBV3-1 to TRBJ1-1, with TRBD1 identical over 8 bases. Germline CDR1 reads LGHDT; CDR2 reads YNNKEL (reference sequence). The CDR3 is 18 residues long. The trim removed 4 bases at V and 0 bases at J, leaving 13 bases unmatched. The CDR3 DNA reads as TGTGCCAGCAGCCGAGGGACCAGGGGGCCGGAGGTGAACACTGAAGCTTTCTTT. This encodes CASSRGTRGPEVNTEAFF.

This clonotype was detected many times. This chain joins TRBV12-3 or TRBV12-4 and TRBJ2-7; D ambiguous. CDR3 length: 11 residues. Trimming removed 5 bases at V and 4 bases at J, with 6 bases between. This chain's CDR3 is CASSVRYEQYF. The CDR3 DNA reads as TGTGCCAGCAGTGTCCGTTACGAGCAGTACTTC.

The gene calls are TRBV11-2 and TRBJ1-5; D ambiguous. CDR1 SGHAT and CDR2 FQNNGV come from the germline V gene. The CDR3 consists of 13 residues. The V and J ends lost 0 bases and 9 bases respectively, with 9 bases between them. CDR3 protein: CASSLDPLAPQHF. Written as DNA, the CDR3 is TGTGCCAGCAGCTTAGATCCCTTGGCGCCCCAGCATTTT.

This clonotype turned up a few times. The chain links TRBV5-6 to TRBJ2-6, with a weak D call TRBD1 (6 bases). The V gene's germline CDR1 is SGHDT and CDR2 YYEEEE. The CDR3 contains 15 residues. The CDR3 sequence: CATTLGALGANVLTF. CDR3 nucleotides: TGTGCGACTACTTTGGGGGCGCTTGGGGCCAACGTCCTGACTTTC.

The genes are TRBV6-5 and TRBJ2-5; D is uncertain. V gave up 6 bases and J gave up 1 base, with 9 bases separating them. From germline, CDR1 is MNHEY and CDR2 SVGAGI. The CDR3 length is 13 residues. CDR3 DNA sequence: TGTGCCAGCAGGTACAGCTTCCAAGAGACCCAGTACTTC. Translating gives CASRYSFQETQYF.

This clonotype was seen repeatedly, ten times or more. The chain joins TRBV7-9 to TRBJ2-7; D is uncertain. CDR1 and CDR2 from the germline V gene are SEHNR and FQNEAQ (reference sequence). This CDR3 is 14 amino acids long. The V and J ends lost 7 bases and 0 bases respectively, with 13 bases between them. DNA of the CDR3: TGTGCCAGCACCACTGACACGAGCTCCTACGAGCAGTACTTC. Translation gives CASTTDTSSYEQYF.

This clonotype was observed many times. V usage is TRBV6-1 and J usage is TRBJ2-5, with 8 bases fitting TRBD2. The CDR3 covers 15 residues. Trimming cost V 2 bases and J 3 bases; bases outside gene matches: 5. Germline CDR1 MNHNS, CDR2 SASEGT. CDR3 region: CASSEPGLGEETQYF. The DNA for the CDR3 is TGTGCCAGCAGTGAACCGGGACTAGGAGAAGAGACCCAGTACTTC.

V is TRBV7-9 and J is TRBJ1-1, with D perhaps TRBD1 (5 bases). V lost 5 bases to trimming and J lost 1 base, with 8 bases between them. Germline CDR1 is SEHNR and CDR2 is FQNEAQ (reference sequence). This CDR3 is built from 13 residues. CDR3 amino acids: CASSEGKNTEAFF. CDR3 nucleotide sequence: TGTGCCAGCAGCGAGGGGAAGAACACTGAAGCTTTCTTT.

The V call is TRBV20-1, the J call TRBJ2-5, with TRBD2 identical over 8 bases. The V and J ends lost 7 bases and 5 bases, in that order; junction bases with no gene match: 24. The CDR3 extends over 18 amino acids. Germline CDR1 is DFQATT and CDR2 is SNEGSKA (reference sequence). CDR3 region: CSVNGKQRELFKGETQYF. The CDR3 DNA sequence: TGCAGTGTGAACGGGAAGCAGCGGGAGTTATTTAAGGGGGAGACCCAGTACTTC.

This clonotype showed up many times. The rearrangement uses TRBV28 and TRBJ2-5, with D maybe TRBD1 (5 bases). V dropped 7 bases and J dropped 0 bases, with 15 bases sitting between them. Per the germline V gene, CDR1 is MDHEN and CDR2 is SYDVKM. This CDR3 has 15 amino acids. This CDR3 reads CASTRWGRNQETQYF. CDR3 in DNA: TGTGCCAGCACTCGTTGGGGCCGGAACCAAGAGACCCAGTACTTC. Supplemented by reference TRBV28 and TRBJ2-5, the full variable domain reads DVKVTQSSRYLVKRTGEKVFLECVQDMDHENMFWYRQDPGLGLRLIYFSYDVKMKEKGDIPEGYSVSREKKERFSLILESASTNQTSMYLCASTRWGRNQETQYFGPGTRLLVL.

This clonotype has just a few counts. The V call is TRBV5-1, the J call TRBJ1-3; D call uncertain. The length of the CDR3 is 13 residues. Between the trimmed V and J ends, which lost 4 bases and 2 bases, there was a span of 7 bases. The V gene's germline CDR1 is SGHRS and CDR2 YFSETQ. The CDR3, as DNA: TGCGCCAGCAGCAACACGGCTGGAAACACCATATATTTT. It translates to CASSNTAGNTIYF.

The table lists this clonotype with a few counts. The chain is built from TRBV3-1 and TRBJ2-6; D is perhaps TRBD1 (5 bases). Between the trimmed V and J ends, which lost 0 bases and 2 bases, there was a span of 8 bases. The CDR3 runs to 16 residues. Germline V gene lookup returns CDR1 LGHDT and CDR2 YNNKEL (reference sequence). The CDR3 is CASSQEKGAGANVLTF. The DNA of the CDR3 is TGTGCCAGCAGCCAAGAAAAAGGGGCTGGGGCCAACGTCCTGACTTTC.

At least ten counts were recorded for this clonotype. V gene TRBV6-2 or TRBV6-3 combines with J gene TRBJ1-1; D remains ambiguous. The CDR3 runs 13 residues. The germline gives CDR1 MNHEY, CDR2 SVGEGT. The germline V and J ends were trimmed by 6 bases and 6 bases, with 14 bases remaining between them. In nucleotides, the CDR3 is TGTGCCAGCAGAAGTTACGTTTCGCCTGAAGCTTTCTTT. Translation gives CASRSYVSPEAFF.

This clonotype was counted many times. V usage is TRBV6-5 and J usage is TRBJ2-7, with D hard to call. Germline lookup yields CDR1 MNHEY and CDR2 SVGAGI. The length of the CDR3 is 14 residues. The V and J ends lost 0 bases and 3 bases respectively, with 9 bases between them. The CDR3, as DNA: TGTGCCAGCAGTTACTCGATAGAGCACTACGAGCAGTACTTC. Translating gives CASSYSIEHYEQYF.

This clonotype occurred many times. The chain recombines TRBV12-3 or TRBV12-4 with TRBJ2-7; TRBD1 might be the D (6 bases). Trimming pared 5 bases from V and 2 bases from J, leaving 16 bases between. CDR3 size: 15 residues. The CDR3 region is CASSPSPGQTYEQYF. The CDR3 DNA is TGTGCCAGCAGTCCCTCTCCGGGACAAACCTACGAGCAGTACTTC.

This clonotype was counted many times. This chain connects TRBV28 to TRBJ1-2; perhaps TRBD1 as D (5 bases). V gave up 7 bases and J gave up 6 bases, with 12 bases separating them. CDR1 is MDHEN and CDR2 is SYDVKM in the germline V gene. CDR3 length equals 12 residues. In DNA, the CDR3 is TGTGCCAGCATGACAGCTTGGAATGGCTACACCTTC. It encodes CASMTAWNGYTF.

Many counts were recorded for this clonotype. J is TRBJ2-7 and V is TRBV10-2, with 14 bases identical to TRBD2. This CDR3 is 14 amino acids long. Germline loops: CDR1 WSHSY, CDR2 SAAADI. J was trimmed by 4 bases and V by 7 bases; bases with no gene match: 3. DNA for the CDR3: TGCGCCAGCAAGGGACTAGCGGGAGATTACGAGCAGTACTTC. This gives the protein CASKGLAGDYEQYF.

The chain recombines TRBV5-1 with TRBJ2-2; 7 nucleotides line up with TRBD2. From germline, CDR1 is SGHRS and CDR2 YFSETQ. The V gene end was trimmed by 1 base and the J gene end by 7 bases; junction bases not matched to a gene: 10. This CDR3 comprises 16 residues. The CDR3 loop reads CASSLQSGGSVGELFF. CDR3 bases: TGCGCCAGCAGCTTGCAATCGGGCGGGAGCGTCGGGGAGCTGTTTTTT.

V usage is TRBV20-1 and J usage is TRBJ2-4; possible D gene TRBD2, 5 bases. Germline CDR1 is DFQATT and CDR2 is SNEGSKA (reference sequence). V lost 6 bases and J lost 7, with 16 bases in between. CDR3 length: 13 residues. As DNA, the CDR3 is TGCAGTGCCCCCTCCGGGATAGAGAACATTCAGTACTTC. This codes for CSAPSGIENIQYF.

This clonotype occurred many times. The chain combines TRBV20-1 with TRBJ2-7, with TRBD2 matching 10 bases. V shed 3 bases and J 6 bases; nucleotides not matched to a gene: 8. Germline V gene lookup returns CDR1 DFQATT and CDR2 SNEGSKA (reference sequence). This CDR3 comprises 14 residues. CDR3 nucleotide sequence: TGCAGTGCTAGGTATACTAGCGGGATAGGCGAGCAGTACTTC. Amino acid sequence: CSARYTSGIGEQYF.

This clonotype was observed at least ten times. The gene calls are TRBV6-1 and TRBJ2-7; D possibly corresponds to TRBD2 (6 bases). Germline values: CDR1 MNHNS, CDR2 SASEGT. The CDR3 has 14 amino acids. Trimming pared 2 bases from V and 0 bases from J, leaving 8 bases between. CDR3 in DNA: TGTGCCAGCAGTGAACAGACTAGCTCCTACGAGCAGTACTTC. Translated, it gives CASSEQTSSYEQYF.

This clonotype was seen many times. The chain uses TRBV20-1 and TRBJ2-7; TRBD1 agrees at 8 bases. J lost 5 bases, V lost 5 bases, and 2 bases had no gene match. The CDR3 loop spans 11 amino acids. CDR1 is DFQATT, CDR2 SNEGSKA, per germline (reference sequence). CDR3 residues: CSASTGDEQYF. The CDR3 DNA sequence: TGCAGTGCTTCGACAGGGGACGAGCAGTACTTC.

This chain connects TRBV6-1 to TRBJ1-1, with 8 bases lining up with TRBD1. After removal of 7 bases from V and 4 bases from J, the junction contained 11 bases not matched to a gene. This CDR3 contains 15 residues. Germline lookup yields CDR1 MNHNS and CDR2 SASEGT. CDR3: CASTGGIDRGTEAFF. The CDR3, as DNA: TGTGCCAGCACGGGTGGGATCGACAGGGGCACTGAAGCTTTCTTT.